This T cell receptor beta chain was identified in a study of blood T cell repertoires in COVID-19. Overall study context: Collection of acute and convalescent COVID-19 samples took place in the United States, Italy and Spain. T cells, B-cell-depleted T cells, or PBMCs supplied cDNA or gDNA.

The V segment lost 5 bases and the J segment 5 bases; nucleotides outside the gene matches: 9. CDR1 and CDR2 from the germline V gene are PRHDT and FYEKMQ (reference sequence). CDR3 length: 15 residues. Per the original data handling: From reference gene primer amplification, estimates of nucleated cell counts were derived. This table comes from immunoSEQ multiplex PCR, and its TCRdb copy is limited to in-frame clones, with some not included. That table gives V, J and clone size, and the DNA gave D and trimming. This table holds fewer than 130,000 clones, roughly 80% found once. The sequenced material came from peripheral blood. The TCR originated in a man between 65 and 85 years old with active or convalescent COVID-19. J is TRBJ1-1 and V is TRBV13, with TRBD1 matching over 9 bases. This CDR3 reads CASSKDRGRRTEAFF. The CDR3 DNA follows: TGTGCCAGCAGCAAGGACAGGGGACGTCGAACTGAAGCTTTCTTT.